These 5 T cell receptor beta chains were sequenced from one sample in a study of T cell responses to AZD1222 COVID-19 vaccine. Generated by immunoSEQ multiplex PCR, the TCRdb table keeps only in-frame clones and is missing some. The sample consists of tens of thousands of clones, around 84% of them appearing once. The material was peripheral blood, obtained on day 0 of AZD1222 vaccination. The receptors stem from an adult in good health.

This chain links TRBV19 with TRBJ2-7; D is ambiguous. V was clipped by 5 bases and J by 3 bases, with 17 bases between them. CDR1 and CDR2 from the germline V gene are LNHDA and SQIVND (reference sequence). The CDR3 extends over 15 amino acids. CDR3 sequence: CASSPNDPTGYEQYF. CDR3 DNA sequence: TGTGCCAGTAGTCCGAACGACCCTACGGGCTACGAGCAGTACTTC.

This chain uses TRBV19 with TRBJ1-3, with 11 bases aligning to TRBD1. After removal of 7 bases from V and 0 bases from J, the junction contained 14 bases not matched to a gene. The length of the CDR3 is 19 residues. Germline-derived CDR1 and CDR2 are LNHDA and SQIVND (reference sequence). The CDR3 DNA is TGTGCCAGTACTCTGCCTGGACAGGGGGCCAAGAGCTCTGGAAACACCATATATTTT. This sequence encodes CASTLPGQGAKSSGNTIYF.

This chain joins TRBV7-2 and TRBJ2-4, with a possible D match to TRBD2 (5 bases). This CDR3 spans 13 amino acids. V was clipped by 4 bases and J by 11 bases, with 15 bases between them. The germline gives CDR1 SGHTA, CDR2 FQGNSA. The CDR3 sequence: CASSSSLVALQYF. In DNA form, the CDR3 reads TGTGCCAGCAGCTCCTCGCTGGTAGCGCTTCAGTACTTC.

The chain links TRBV3-1 (or the pseudogene TRBV3-2) to TRBJ2-1, with 10 bases matching TRBD2. Germline CDR1 is LGHDT and CDR2 is YNNKEL (reference sequence). The length of the CDR3 is 19 residues. V shed 1 base and J 4 bases; nucleotides not matched to a gene: 13. The CDR3 DNA reads as TGTGCCAGCAGCCAAGCTGGACAGGGTAGCGGGGGGAGATACAATGAGCAGTTCTTC. It encodes CASSQAGQGSGGRYNEQFF.

The chain has TRBV5-1 and TRBJ2-2, with 10 positions matching TRBD1. The V gene end was trimmed by 0 bases and the J gene end by 6 bases; junction bases not matched to a gene: 2. The CDR3 extends over 15 amino acids. Germline V gives CDR1 SGHRS, CDR2 YFSETQ. The chain's CDR3 is CASSLGQGAAGELFF. DNA for the CDR3: TGCGCCAGCAGCTTGGGACAGGGGGCTGCCGGGGAGCTGTTTTTT.